Described below is a single T cell receptor (beta chain) sequence and its context. The antigen is not known. Among the hyperthyroidism patients, all were newly diagnosed, aged 18 to 65, with under 2 months' duration. This CDR3 contains 16 residues. With 5 bases clipped from V and 3 bases from J, the junction kept 11 bases outside the gene matches. Germline loops: CDR1 SGHAT, CDR2 FQNNGV. Transcripts of RNA were the source for amplifying TCR beta CDR3 regions. The first-round RT-PCR employed HTBI primers together with the Qiagen OneStep RT-PCR kit. A multiplex PCR was then performed as the second round. In TCRdb, the multiplex PCR reads were re-called with MiXCR into one record per CDR3 protein. The top ten clones hold 2.4% of a sample with more than 300,000 distinct CDR3 sequences, about 15% of them seen once. This entry comes from a study of Graves' ophthalmopathy and Graves' hyperthyroidism. Study background: The collection of peripheral blood took place at initial diagnosis, before any treatment. Study results and caveats: Detection in blood was also observed for most expanded thyroid clonotypes above 0.001 frequency.

The chain couples TRBV11-2 to TRBJ1-1; 8 bases are a match to TRBD1. The sequencing input was peripheral blood. This receptor was identified in an adult woman with stable Graves' hyperthyroidism. In nucleotides, the CDR3 is TGTGCCAGCAGCCCAATGGCAGGGGGCAGGGACACTGAAGCTTTCTTT. Its translation is CASSPMAGGRDTEAFF. The whole variable domain, filled in from reference TRBV11-2 and TRBJ1-1, reads EAGVAQSPRYKIIEKRQSVAFWCNPISGHATLYWYQQILGQGPKLLIQFQNNGVVDDSQLPKDRFSAERLKGVDSTLKIQPAKLEDSAVYLCASSPMAGGRDTEAFFGQGTRLTVV.